This T cell receptor beta chain came from a study of blood T cell repertoires in COVID-19 (dated by TCRdb to the early 2020s). Some background on the complete study: Samples from collaborators originated in the United States, Italy and Spain and spanned both the acute and convalescent phases of COVID-19. The prospective study material was composed of cDNA or gDNA derived from T cells, B-cell-depleted T cells, or PBMCs. Deeply sampled blood TCRbeta repertoires from subjects exposed to, actively infected with, or recovered from COVID-19 were included in the dataset. The repertoires were released in a freely available public database intended as a resource for research on the immune response to SARS-CoV-2. Samples came from the ongoing ImmuneRACE study (first 160 participants) plus 1,254 subjects from 6 global collaborators. Sample metadata almost always included a de-identified subject ID, COVID-19 status, age in years and sex. HLA class I and class II types, where available, came from metadata supplied by the sample provider rather than from assay-based typing. Summary of the overall study and its limitations: Clinical and demographic metadata were provided uncurated, with the amount varying by source and participant.

TCRbeta CDR3 regions were amplified from genomic DNA using the immunoSEQ Assay, a bias-controlled multiplex PCR. The authors' analysis ran thus. Within the assay, amplification of reference gene primers was used to estimate how many nucleated cells each sample contained. To quantify the absolute abundance of each unique TCRbeta CDR3 rearrangement, sequence reads were collapsed and filtered. Productive Simpson clonality was computed per sample as the square root of Simpson's diversity index over productive rearrangements. TCRdb mirrors the immuneACCESS table, restricted to in-frame sequences. Some clones are absent from its copies; in checked studies, under half trace to an unresolved V gene, and the reason for the others is unknown. That table supplies the V and J calls and clone size; D and trimming were determined from the DNA. The sample table shows over 65,000 clones, and approximately 88% are seen once. In total, the top ten clones hold around 1.2% of the sample.

This clone was detected only once. The specificity of this receptor is unknown. Base qualities are missing; no much larger clone stands one base away. V gives up 0 bases and J gives up 1 base, and the segment between their germline ends measures 9 bases. From the germline V gene (reference sequence), CDR1 is GTSNPN and CDR2 is SVGIG. The CDR3 goes from the cysteine to the phenylalanine over 14 residues. The entry retains the CDR3 DNA only, 42 bases that are in frame from base 1. Each collaborating institution followed its own protocols to collect whole blood in K2EDTA tubes. For TCRbeta analysis, collaborators shipped samples as frozen whole blood, isolated PBMCs, or DNA extracted from either of those sample types.

The source is a woman aged 60-75 years with acute or convalescent COVID-19. The V and J genes are TRBV30 and TRBJ1-2; the D gene assignment is ambiguous. The specimen sequenced was peripheral blood. This receptor carries the CDR3 CAWSVQPSNYGYTF. The base sequence is TGTGCCTGGAGTGTACAGCCCAGTAACTATGGCTACACCTTC.